This T cell receptor beta chain appears in the sequencing data of a study of cytomegalovirus exposure and HLA in healthy donors. Overall study findings and caveats: Most of the CMV-associated TCR beta chains (in a later analysis) appeared to be HLA-restricted. Within the data, a cluster of highly shared sequence variants was likely a sequencing artifact. Analyses of presence and absence presupposed an approximately uniform sequencing depth across donors. Common viral pathogens seemed, in a later analysis, to connect with several of the most significant clusters.

The PCR made use of 60 Vbeta and 13 Jbeta primers. TCRdb's table, derived via immunoSEQ multiplex PCR, lists solely in-frame clones and lacks some. The table has around 97,000 clones, roughly two thirds seen once. About this clone: What it binds is unknown.

Germline trimming cut 1 base from V and 5 bases from J; bases unmatched to any gene: 8. Germline V gives CDR1 SGHNT, CDR2 YYREEE (reference sequence). The CDR3 is 16 residues long. This TCR came from a man aged 35 to 55 in good health and CMV-seronegative. Sequences were obtained from PBMCs. The chain has TRBV5-4 and TRBJ2-7; 11 nucleotides agree with TRBD1. CDR3 protein: CASSLPPGQGGDEQYF. The DNA of the CDR3 is TGTGCCAGCAGCTTGCCCCCGGGACAGGGGGGTGACGAGCAGTACTTC.